These 28 T cell receptor beta chains came from one sample sequenced in a study of blood T cell repertoires in COVID-19. Data came from immunoSEQ multiplex PCR; TCRdb stores just in-frame clones and leaves some out. This table has some 150,000 clones, 84% appearing once. Specimen: peripheral blood. The source of these receptors is a woman in her forties or fifties in a cohort sampled during active or convalescent COVID-19.

This clone has just one count. The rearrangement links TRBV2 to TRBJ2-7; 9 nucleotides agree with TRBD2. V lost 1 base to trimming and J lost 7 bases; unmatched junction nucleotides: 8. Germline V gene data show CDR1 as SNHLY and CDR2 as FYNNEI. This CDR3 contains 15 residues. DNA of the CDR3: TGTGCCAGCAGTGAAGATATTAGCGGGGGTATTGAGCAGTACTTC. Translating gives CASSEDISGGIEQYF.

The V call is TRBV29-1, the J call TRBJ2-7; 7 bases map to TRBD1. V lost 3 bases, J lost 0 bases, and 2 bases stayed unmatched. This CDR3 is built from 13 residues. Per germline, CDR1 SQVTM and CDR2 ANQGSEA. CDR3 region: CSVEDRSSYEQYF. The CDR3 nucleotides read TGCAGCGTTGAGGACAGGAGCTCCTACGAGCAGTACTTC.

The V gene is TRBV7-2, the J gene TRBJ1-2, with D perhaps TRBD1 (6 bases). The CDR3 extends over 14 amino acids. The V gene's germline CDR1 is SGHTA and CDR2 FQGNSA. Trimming took 2 bases from V and 5 from J, leaving 12 bases between them. CDR3 protein: CASSLSGVTYGYTF. Here the CDR3 DNA reads TGTGCCAGCAGCTTATCAGGGGTTACTTATGGCTACACCTTC. Based on the CDR3 plus reference TRBV7-2 and TRBJ1-2, the full variable domain is GAGVSQSPSNKVTEKGKDVELRCDPISGHTALYWYRQSLGQGLEFLIYFQGNSAPDKSGLPSDRFSAERTGGSVSTLTIQRTQQEDSAVYLCASSLSGVTYGYTFGSGTRLTVV.

CDR3 residues: CASSKAGIPYEQYF. The CDR3 coding sequence is TGTGCCAGCAGCAAAGCAGGGATCCCCTACGAGCAGTACTTC. This chain links TRBV14 with TRBJ2-7; D is possibly TRBD1 (5 bases). V was pared by 5 bases and J by 2 bases, with 13 bases between. The CDR3 is 14 amino acids. In germline, CDR1 is SGHDN, CDR2 FVKESK.

The chain couples TRBV10-2 to TRBJ2-1, with 7 positions matching TRBD2. This CDR3 is built from 16 residues. V lost 4 bases and J lost 5; bases outside the gene matches: 11. From germline, CDR1 is WSHSY and CDR2 SAAADI. CDR3 residues: CASSGSGTNLNNEQFF. CDR3 coding DNA: TGCGCCAGCAGTGGATCCGGGACTAACCTTAACAATGAGCAGTTCTTC.

A few counts support this clone. The rearrangement uses TRBV5-1 and TRBJ2-7, with 11 positions matching TRBD1. The CDR3 length is 15 residues. The junction had 2 bases not matched to a gene; V was cut back by 3 bases and J by 0 bases. Germline V gives CDR1 SGHRS, CDR2 YFSETQ. Here the CDR3 DNA reads TGCGCCAGCAGCTCGGGACAGGGGGACTCCTACGAGCAGTACTTC. This sequence encodes CASSSGQGDSYEQYF.

The chain links TRBV13 to TRBJ1-5, with 9 bases fitting TRBD1. The CDR3 extends over 14 amino acids. V lost 5 bases to trimming and J lost 4 bases; unmatched junction nucleotides: 3. Germline CDR1 PRHDT, CDR2 FYEKMQ (reference sequence). CDR3 sequence (DNA): TGTGCCAGCAGCCCTGGACAGGGGAATCAGCCCCAGCATTTT. As protein: CASSPGQGNQPQHF. The variable domain in full, completed from reference TRBV13 and TRBJ1-5, reads AAGVIQSPRHLIKEKRETATLKCYPIPRHDTVYWYQQGPGQDPQFLISFYEKMQSDKGSIPDRFSAQQFSDYHSELNMSSLELGDSALYFCASSPGQGNQPQHFGDGTRLSIL.

The gene calls are TRBV2 and TRBJ2-1, with 10 bases aligning to TRBD2. The germline V gene has CDR1 SNHLY and CDR2 FYNNEI. Trimming took 10 bases from V and 0 from J; bases not matched to a gene: 12. The CDR3 has 17 residues. The CDR3 here is CATSPPSSGGSYNEQFF. CDR3 DNA sequence: TGTGCCACGAGCCCCCCGTCTAGCGGGGGCTCCTACAATGAGCAGTTCTTC.

The J gene is TRBJ1-2, the V gene TRBV5-1; 11 bases match TRBD1. The V gene's germline CDR1 is SGHRS and CDR2 YFSETQ. CDR3 length equals 14 residues. The V and J ends lost 4 bases and 7 bases, in that order; junction bases with no gene match: 6. CDR3 protein: CASSPGTGGSGYTF. CDR3 in DNA: TGCGCCAGCAGCCCCGGGACAGGGGGTTCTGGCTACACCTTC.

The CDR3 sequence is CASSQVVNYQETQYF. The CDR3 bases are TGCGCCAGCAGCCAAGTCGTAAACTACCAAGAGACCCAGTACTTC. This chain uses TRBV4-1 with TRBJ2-5; D unresolved. The germline V and J ends were trimmed by 1 base and 0 bases, with 9 bases remaining between them. Per the germline V gene, CDR1 is MGHRA and CDR2 is YSYEKL. CDR3 length equals 15 residues.

The chain uses TRBV6-2 or TRBV6-3 and TRBJ1-2; D unresolved. V dropped 6 bases and J dropped 4 bases, with 9 bases sitting between them. This CDR3 region has 12 residues. CDR1 and CDR2 (germline): MNHEY, SVGEGT. CDR3 amino acids: CASSYDSYGYTF. The CDR3, as DNA: TGTGCCAGCAGCTATGACTCCTATGGCTACACCTTC.

The chain employs TRBV10-3 and TRBJ2-5, with D perhaps matching TRBD2 (7 bases). The V gene lost 8 bases and the J gene lost 2 bases, with 24 bases spanning the gap. This CDR3 has 17 amino acids. The V gene's germline CDR1 is ENHRY and CDR2 SYGVKD. The CDR3 DNA is TGTGCCATCGGGAGCCCTACTCAAAAGGGGGGGCAAGAGACCCAGTACTTC. Translation: CAIGSPTQKGGQETQYF.

There are many counts of this clone. The chain employs TRBV4-2 and TRBJ2-3; a possible D gene is TRBD2 (7 bases). The CDR3 loop spans 16 amino acids. Trimming pared 4 bases from V and 4 bases from J, leaving 18 bases between. The germline CDR1 and CDR2 sequences are LGHNA and YNFKEQ. The CDR3: CASSPDRGGSSDTQYF. The CDR3 nucleotides are TGTGCCAGCAGCCCGGATAGGGGGGGTAGCTCAGATACGCAGTATTTT.

This chain joins TRBV27 and TRBJ2-3, with D hard to call. There are 13 residues in the CDR3. Germline V gene data show CDR1 as MNHEY and CDR2 as SMNVEV (reference sequence). V gave up 0 bases and J gave up 5 bases, with 6 bases separating them. As DNA, the CDR3 is TGTGCCAGCAGTTTATCTCCAGAAGATACGCAGTATTTT. Its translation: CASSLSPEDTQYF.

The CDR3 nucleotides read TGTGCCAGTAGTATGAAAGCGGGGGTGTACAATGAGCAGTTCTTC. Translating it yields CASSMKAGVYNEQFF. The chain employs TRBV19 and TRBJ2-1; 8 nucleotides match TRBD2. This CDR3 spans 15 amino acids. Germline lookup yields CDR1 LNHDA and CDR2 SQIVND (reference sequence). The V gene end was trimmed by 3 bases and the J gene end by 4 bases; junction bases not matched to a gene: 5. The entire variable domain, with the rest obtained from reference TRBV19 and TRBJ2-1, is as follows: DGGITQSPKYLFRKEGQNVTLSCEQNLNHDAMYWYRQDPGQGLRLIYYSQIVNDFQKGDIAEGYSVSREKKESFPLTVTSAQKNPTAFYLCASSMKAGVYNEQFFGPGTRLTVL.

The chain carries TRBV5-1 and TRBJ1-6, with D possibly matching TRBD1 (6 bases). Looked up from germline, CDR1 is SGHRS and CDR2 is YFSETQ. V gave up 0 bases and J gave up 10 bases, with 17 bases separating them. The CDR3 totals 16 residues. CDR3 amino acids: CASSLEAVGARSPLHF. In DNA form, the CDR3 reads TGCGCCAGCAGCTTGGAAGCTGTGGGGGCTCGATCACCCCTCCACTTT.

J is TRBJ1-1 and V is TRBV19, with TRBD1 as a possible D gene (6 bases). With 4 bases removed from V and 5 bases from J, the gap between germline ends came to 14 bases. CDR1 is LNHDA, CDR2 SQIVND, per germline (reference sequence). There are 14 residues in the CDR3. This CDR3 reads CASSRGQSKTEAFF. For the CDR3, the DNA is TGTGCCAGTAGTAGGGGGCAGTCTAAGACTGAAGCTTTCTTT. The complete variable domain, with remaining parts taken from reference TRBV19 and TRBJ1-1, reads DGGITQSPKYLFRKEGQNVTLSCEQNLNHDAMYWYRQDPGQGLRLIYYSQIVNDFQKGDIAEGYSVSREKKESFPLTVTSAQKNPTAFYLCASSRGQSKTEAFFGQGTRLTVV.

The chain employs TRBV19 and TRBJ1-5, with unresolved D. Between the trimmed V and J ends, which lost 3 bases and 2 bases, there was a span of 11 bases. Germline CDR1 is LNHDA and CDR2 is SQIVND (reference sequence). This CDR3 contains 15 residues. In DNA, the CDR3 is TGTGCCAGTAGTATCAACACCCTCGGCAATCAGCCCCAGCATTTT. Protein: CASSINTLGNQPQHF.

The rearrangement uses TRBV3-1 (or the pseudogene TRBV3-2) and TRBJ2-1; TRBD2 aligns across 12 bases. The J segment lost 8 bases and the V segment lost 6 bases, leaving 20 bases of the junction unmatched. Germline V lookup: CDR1 LGHDT, CDR2 YNNKEL (reference sequence). This CDR3 is built from 19 residues. The DNA for the CDR3 is TGTGCCAGCAGGAGGGCCCCAGGTTCTAGCGGGGGGGCTTGGGATGAGCAGTTCTTC. Its translation: CASRRAPGSSGGAWDEQFF.

This clone has a single count. The V call is TRBV19, the J call TRBJ1-3; D ambiguous. V gave up 4 bases and J gave up 0 bases, with 13 bases separating them. CDR1 is LNHDA, CDR2 SQIVND, per germline (reference sequence). CDR3 length: 16 amino acids. The CDR3 bases are TGTGCCAGTAGTAGGTATCCGGTATCCTCTGGAAACACCATATATTTT. It is translated as CASSRYPVSSGNTIYF.

This chain joins TRBV10-3 and TRBJ1-4; D is unclear. The CDR3 extends over 12 amino acids. Germline assignment: CDR1 ENHRY and CDR2 SYGVKD. The V gene lost 3 bases and the J gene lost 4 bases, with 3 bases spanning the gap. The CDR3 coding sequence is TGTGCCATCAGTGATTATAATGAAAAACTGTTTTTT. It encodes CAISDYNEKLFF.

This clone has more than one count but fewer than ten. V and J are TRBV9 and TRBJ1-5; the D is unclear. The CDR3 extends over 16 amino acids. The V gene lost 3 bases and the J gene lost 1 base, with 14 bases spanning the gap. Germline CDR1 reads SGDLS; CDR2 reads YYNGEE. The CDR3 DNA sequence: TGTGCCAGCAGCGACCGACGGTCGGGGAGCAATCAGCCCCAGCATTTT. Translating gives CASSDRRSGSNQPQHF.

This chain joins TRBV18 and TRBJ2-1; weak D call: TRBD1 (5 bases). V shed 2 bases and J shed 8 bases, with 7 bases lying between them. Germline-derived CDR1 and CDR2 are KGHSH and LQKENI. The CDR3 contains 12 residues. CDR3 amino acids: CASSPSRDEQFF. The CDR3 nucleotides read TGTGCCAGCTCACCATCCAGGGATGAGCAGTTCTTC.

CDR3 protein: CASRLNRERAEAFF. Here the CDR3 DNA reads TGCGCCAGCAGGCTAAACAGGGAGAGGGCTGAAGCTTTCTTT. The V gene is TRBV23-1, the J gene TRBJ1-1, with D perhaps matching TRBD1 (6 bases). TRBV23-1 is assigned to the ORF class and has an uncertain function. The CDR3 contains 14 residues. Deletions cut 6 bases from V and 6 bases from J, with 17 bases between.

This chain uses TRBV2 with TRBJ2-7, with 8 bases matching TRBD1. V gave up 6 bases and J gave up 1 base; unmatched junction bases: 11. The CDR3 spans 16 residues. Germline assignment: CDR1 SNHLY and CDR2 FYNNEI. This CDR3 is CASRYSQGARSYEQYF. The CDR3 DNA reads as TGTGCCAGCAGGTACTCGCAGGGGGCGCGATCCTACGAGCAGTACTTC.

This rearrangement joins TRBV3-1 (or the pseudogene TRBV3-2) to TRBJ2-7; 11 bases map to TRBD2. Germline CDR1 is LGHDT and CDR2 is YNNKEL (reference sequence). V was clipped by 4 bases and J by 6 bases; unmatched bases: 14. The CDR3 has 17 amino acids. Here the CDR3 reads CASSLAGGFSPFSEQYF. DNA of the CDR3: TGTGCCAGCAGCCTAGCGGGGGGGTTTTCACCTTTCAGCGAGCAGTACTTC.

This clone was found once. This chain links TRBV21-1 with TRBJ2-4; the listed D gene, TRBD1, was not tested against the DNA. TRBV21-1 is noted as a pseudogene. The CDR3 is 16 residues long. The CDR3 reads CASSTNRGRAKNIQYF. CDR3 nucleotide sequence: TGTGCCAGCAGCACCAACAGGGGGCGCGCCAAAAACATTCAGTACTTC.

The V and J genes are TRBV27 and TRBJ1-1; TRBD1 aligns across 7 bases. In germline, CDR1 is MNHEY, CDR2 SMNVEV (reference sequence). The CDR3 spans 13 residues. V was pared by 6 bases and J by 4 bases, with 5 bases of the junction left unmatched. The chain's CDR3 is CASRKQGSTEAFF. CDR3 nucleotide sequence: TGTGCCAGCAGAAAACAGGGGAGCACTGAAGCTTTCTTT.